The TCR beta chain described here comes from a study of T cells in Graves' hyperthyroidism and ophthalmopathy. Study results and limitations: In the blood, most expanded thyroid clonotypes above 0.001 appeared as well.

RNA transcripts provided the source from which TCR beta CDR3 regions were amplified. First-round RT-PCR of the TCR CDR3 relied on the HTBI primer set. TCRdb re-called the multiplex PCR reads with MiXCR, one entry per CDR3 protein. The data contain around 490,000 distinct CDR3 sequences, about 20% of them singletons. Orbital computed tomography and thyroid ultrasound, together with serum TRAb and thyroxine and clinical symptoms, were used for diagnoses. This clonotype has a handful of counts. No antigen is known for it. Sequencing was carried out using blood. This receptor was obtained from a man aged 35-49 years with Graves' ophthalmopathy.

The CDR3 loop is CSVERQVSYNEQFF. For the CDR3, the DNA is TGCAGCGTTGAGCGACAGGTCTCCTACAATGAGCAGTTCTTC. The chain combines TRBV29-1 with TRBJ2-1; weak D call: TRBD1 (6 bases). The CDR3 spans 14 residues. The V end was cut by 3 bases, the J end by 0 bases, with 9 bases between. The germline gives CDR1 SQVTM, CDR2 ANQGSEA.